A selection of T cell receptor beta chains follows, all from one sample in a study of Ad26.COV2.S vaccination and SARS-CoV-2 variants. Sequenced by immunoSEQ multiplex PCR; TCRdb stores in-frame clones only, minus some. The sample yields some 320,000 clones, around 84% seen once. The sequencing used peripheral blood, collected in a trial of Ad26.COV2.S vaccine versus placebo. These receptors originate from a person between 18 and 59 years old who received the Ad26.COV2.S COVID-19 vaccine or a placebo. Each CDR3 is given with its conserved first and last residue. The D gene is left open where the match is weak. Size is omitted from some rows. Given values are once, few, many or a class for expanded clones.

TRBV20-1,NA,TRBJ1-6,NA,TGCAGTGCTAGAGGAGATTCACCCCTCCACTTT,CSARGDSPLHF
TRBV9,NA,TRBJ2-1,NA,TGTGCCAGCAGCGCGGGCCCTATCGATGAGCAGTTCTTC,CASSAGPIDEQFF
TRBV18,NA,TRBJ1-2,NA,TGTGCCAGCTCACCAAGAGGTGGGGACGGCTACACCTTC,CASSPRGGDGYTF
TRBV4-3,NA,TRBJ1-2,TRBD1,TGCGCCAGCAGCCAAGATAAGGGACAGGGTATGTTTGGCTACACCTTC,CASSQDKGQGMFGYTF
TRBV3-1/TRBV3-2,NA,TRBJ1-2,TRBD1,TGTGCCAGCAGCTCCCTATGGGCATGGACAGGGAACTATGGCTACACCTTC,CASSSLWAWTGNYGYTF
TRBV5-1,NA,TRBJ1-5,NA,TGCGCCAGCAGCCTGACCACAGGGAGTAATCAGCCCCAGCATTTT,CASSLTTGSNQPQHF
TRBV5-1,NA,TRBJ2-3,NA,TGCGCCAGCAGTTGGAGGAGTGTCGGCACAGATACGCAGTATTTT,CASSWRSVGTDTQYF
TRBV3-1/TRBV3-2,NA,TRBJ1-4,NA,TGTGCCAGCAGCCGAAAATTATTGGAAAAACTGTTTTTT,CASSRKLLEKLFF
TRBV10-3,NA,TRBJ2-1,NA,TGTGCCATCAGTGTTAGGCAGGGAAAGGACTACAATGAGCAGTTCTTC,CAISVRQGKDYNEQFF
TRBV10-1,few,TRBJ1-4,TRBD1,TGCGCCAGCAGGGAGCCCAGGGACAGAACAAAGGATGAAAAACTGTTTTTT,CASREPRDRTKDEKLFF
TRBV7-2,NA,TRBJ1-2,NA,TGTGCCAGCAGCTATCGGGACTATGGCTACACCTTC,CASSYRDYGYTF
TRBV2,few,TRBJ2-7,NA,TGTGCCAGCAGTGAAGGAGGGGAGGAGCAGTACTTC,CASSEGGEEQYF
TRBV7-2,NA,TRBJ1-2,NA,TGTGCCAGCAGCTTAGGTACCCGCGGGGGCTACACCTTC,CASSLGTRGGYTF
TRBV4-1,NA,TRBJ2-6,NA,TGCGCCAGCAGCCAATCGATAGGCTCTGGGGCCAACGTCCTGACTTTC,CASSQSIGSGANVLTF
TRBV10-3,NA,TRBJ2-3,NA,TGTGCCATCAGTGAGTCGAGGGTGGCGGACACAAGATTGGGGCAGACGCAGTATTTT,CAISESRVADTRLGQTQYF
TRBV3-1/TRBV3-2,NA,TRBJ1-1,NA,TGTGCCAGCAGCTCCCGTAGGGGGAACACTGAAGCTTTCTTT,CASSSRRGNTEAFF
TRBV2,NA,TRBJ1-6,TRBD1,TGTGCCAGCAGTGGGGGACAGGGAAATAGATCACCCCTCCACTTT,CASSGGQGNRSPLHF
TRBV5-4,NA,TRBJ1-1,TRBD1,TGTGCCAGCAGCGCCCCCGGGACAGGACCGAACACTGAAGCTTTCTTT,CASSAPGTGPNTEAFF
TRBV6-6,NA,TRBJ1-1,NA,TGTGCCAGCATGATGGGTTTGTATGATGCTGAAGCTTTCTTT,CASMMGLYDAEAFF
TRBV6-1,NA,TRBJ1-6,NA,TGTGCCAGCAGTGAAACCCGGGGCGGAATTTCACCCCTCCACTTT,CASSETRGGISPLHF
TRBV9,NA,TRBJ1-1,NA,TGTGCCAGCAGCGTATCCGGGGTGAACACTGAAGCTTTCTTT,CASSVSGVNTEAFF
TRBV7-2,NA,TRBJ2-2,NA,TGTGCCAGCAGCTTCGGGGCCCCGAACACCGGGGAGCTGTTTTTT,CASSFGAPNTGELFF
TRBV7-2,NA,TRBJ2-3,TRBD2,TGTGCCAGCAGCTTATCGGGACTAGCGGGAAAAGACACAGATACGCAGTATTTT,CASSLSGLAGKDTDTQYF